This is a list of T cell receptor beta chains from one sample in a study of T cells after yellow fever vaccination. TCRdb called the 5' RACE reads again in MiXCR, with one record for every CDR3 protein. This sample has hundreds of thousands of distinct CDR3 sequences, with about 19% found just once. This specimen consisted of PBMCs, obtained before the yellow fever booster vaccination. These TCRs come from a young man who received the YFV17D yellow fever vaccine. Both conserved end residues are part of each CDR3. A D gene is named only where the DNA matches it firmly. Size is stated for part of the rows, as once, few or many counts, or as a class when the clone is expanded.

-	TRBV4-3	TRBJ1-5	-	TGCGCCAGCAGCCAAGATGAGGGGGATCAGCCCCAGCATTTT	CASSQDEGDQPQHF
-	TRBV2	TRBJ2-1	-	TGTGCCAGCAGTGAACACTACCCTAGTGGGAATGAGCAGTTCTTC	CASSEHYPSGNEQFF
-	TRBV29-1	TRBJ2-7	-	TGCAGCGTTGAATCGGCGCGGAACTACGAGCAGTACTTC	CSVESARNYEQYF
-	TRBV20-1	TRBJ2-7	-	TGCAGTGCTAGACGGGGGGGCCAGACAGGGAATTTCTACGAGCAGTACTTC	CSARRGGQTGNFYEQYF
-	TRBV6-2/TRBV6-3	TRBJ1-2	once	TGTGCCAGCGAATTCGGGCCCGCTAGAGGCTACACCTTC	CASEFGPARGYTF
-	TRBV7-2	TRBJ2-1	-	TGTGCCAGCAGCTTAGCAAGTGAGCAGTTCTTC	CASSLASEQFF
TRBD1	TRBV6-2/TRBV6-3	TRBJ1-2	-	TGTGCCAGCAGTCCGACGACAGGGGGAACCTATGGCTACACCTTC	CASSPTTGGTYGYTF
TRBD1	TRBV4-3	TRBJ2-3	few	TGCGCCAGCAGCCAAGATCAAGACAGGGGGCAAGATACGCAGTATTTT	CASSQDQDRGQDTQYF
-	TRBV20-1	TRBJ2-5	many	TGCAGTGCCTCCCATTCCACTGTGCTGGAGACCCAGTACTTC	CSASHSTVLETQYF
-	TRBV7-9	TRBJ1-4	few	TGTGCCAGCAGCTTTACAATGAAAAAACTGTTTTTT	CASSFTMKKLFF
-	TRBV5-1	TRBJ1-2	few	TGCGCCAGCAGCAACGGATTGACAGCGAACTATGGCTACACCTTC	CASSNGLTANYGYTF
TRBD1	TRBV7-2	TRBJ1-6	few	TGTGCCAGCAGCACCCCCCCGGACAGGGGCGCCGGGTACTATAATTCACCCCTCCACTTT	CASSTPPDRGAGYYNSPLHF
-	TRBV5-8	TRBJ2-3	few	TGTGCCAGCAGCTTGGGGCGGGGCGGCTACGATACGCAGTATTTT	CASSLGRGGYDTQYF
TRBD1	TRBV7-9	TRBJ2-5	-	TGTGCCAGCAGCCCCCCACAGGGGGCATGGGAGACCCAGTACTTC	CASSPPQGAWETQYF
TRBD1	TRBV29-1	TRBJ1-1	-	TGCAGCGCTGACAGGGGGCTGGGAGCTTTCTTT	CSADRGLGAFF
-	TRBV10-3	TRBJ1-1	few	TGTGCCATCAGAGACACAGGGATGGGCACTGAAGCTTTCTTT	CAIRDTGMGTEAFF
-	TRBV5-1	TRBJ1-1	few	TGCGCCAGCAGCTTTCCCTCGAGGACTGAAGCTTTCTTT	CASSFPSRTEAFF
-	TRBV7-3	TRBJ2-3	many	TGTGCCAGCAGCTTAGAAGGCGGGGCGACTAGCACAGATACGCAGTATTTT	CASSLEGGATSTDTQYF
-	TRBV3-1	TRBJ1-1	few	TGTGCCAGCAGCCAGAGCAACACTGAAGCTTTCTTT	CASSQSNTEAFF
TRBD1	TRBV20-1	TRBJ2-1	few	TGCAGTGCTAGAGAGGGACAGGGACGCAATGAGCAGTTCTTC	CSAREGQGRNEQFF
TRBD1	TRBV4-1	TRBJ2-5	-	TGCGCCAGCAGCTCCTCGACAGGGGGACGAGGGGTGACCCAGTACTTC	CASSSSTGGRGVTQYF
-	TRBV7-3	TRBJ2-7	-	TGTGCCAGCAGCTTAACCCCGGGGAGCGACGAGCAGTACTTC	CASSLTPGSDEQYF
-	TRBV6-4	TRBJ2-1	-	TGTGCCAGCACCTCTGTAAGCGGCAACAATGAGCAGTTCTTC	CASTSVSGNNEQFF
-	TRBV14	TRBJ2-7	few	TGTGCCAGCAGCCGCACCGGGGCCTTAACCTACGAGCAGTACTTC	CASSRTGALTYEQYF
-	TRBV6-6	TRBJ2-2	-	TGTGCCAGCAGTCAGGGTGATGTCGGCACCGGGGAGCTGTTTTTT	CASSQGDVGTGELFF
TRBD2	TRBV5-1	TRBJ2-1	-	TGCGCCAGCAGCTTGGTGGCGGGGGGGCCGGGTTTCTTC	CASSLVAGGPGFF